This TCR beta chain is from a study of CD8 T cells in Susac syndrome. RNA totalling roughly 0.45 to 1 ug underwent reverse transcription with random hexamers. Via MiXCR, TCRdb re-called the immunoSEQ multiplex PCR reads, giving one row per CDR3 protein. The repertoire includes roughly 170,000 distinct CDR3 sequences, 90% to 95% of them detected once, and 0.09% to 0.095% sits in the top ten. This CDR3 is 13 amino acids long. V shed 5 bases, J shed 6 bases, and the junction held 4 bases outside the gene matches. In germline, CDR1 is GTSNPN, CDR2 SVGIG (reference sequence). This clonotype showed up just once.

This sequence originates from a human donor with multiple sclerosis. This chain connects TRBV30 to TRBJ1-5; 10 nucleotides agree with TRBD1. The specimen was CD4+ T cells from PBMCs. CDR3 DNA: TGTGCCTGGGACAGGGGGCGAAGTCAGCCCCAGCATTTT. This gives the protein CAWDRGRSQPQHF.